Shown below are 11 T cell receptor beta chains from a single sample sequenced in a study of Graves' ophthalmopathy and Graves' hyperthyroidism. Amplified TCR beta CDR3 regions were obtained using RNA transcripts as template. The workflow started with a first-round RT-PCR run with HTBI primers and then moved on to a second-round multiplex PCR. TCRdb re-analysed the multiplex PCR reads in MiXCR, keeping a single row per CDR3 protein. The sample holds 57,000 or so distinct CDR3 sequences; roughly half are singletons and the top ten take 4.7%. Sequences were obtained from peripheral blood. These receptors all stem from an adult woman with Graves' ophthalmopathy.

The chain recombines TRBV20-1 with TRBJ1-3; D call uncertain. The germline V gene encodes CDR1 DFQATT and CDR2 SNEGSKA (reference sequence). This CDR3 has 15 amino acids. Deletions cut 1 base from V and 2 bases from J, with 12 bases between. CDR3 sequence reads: CSARADLRPGNTIYF. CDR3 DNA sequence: TGCAGTGCTAGAGCCGATCTTAGGCCTGGAAACACCATATATTTT.

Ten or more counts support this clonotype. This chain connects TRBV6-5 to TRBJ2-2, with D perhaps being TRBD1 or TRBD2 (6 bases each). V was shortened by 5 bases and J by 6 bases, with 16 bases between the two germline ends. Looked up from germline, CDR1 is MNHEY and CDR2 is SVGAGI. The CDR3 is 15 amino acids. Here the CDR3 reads CASSQPRGAPGELFF. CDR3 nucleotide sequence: TGTGCCAGCAGTCAGCCGAGGGGGGCCCCCGGGGAGCTGTTTTTT.

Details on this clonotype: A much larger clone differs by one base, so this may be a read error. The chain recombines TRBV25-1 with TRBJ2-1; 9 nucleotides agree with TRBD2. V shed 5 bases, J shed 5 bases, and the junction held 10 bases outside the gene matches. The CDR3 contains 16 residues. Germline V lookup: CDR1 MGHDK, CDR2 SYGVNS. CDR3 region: CASSLHPLAGHNEQFF. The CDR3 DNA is TGTGCCAGCAGTTTACATCCGCTAGCGGGGCACAATGAGCAGTTCTTC.

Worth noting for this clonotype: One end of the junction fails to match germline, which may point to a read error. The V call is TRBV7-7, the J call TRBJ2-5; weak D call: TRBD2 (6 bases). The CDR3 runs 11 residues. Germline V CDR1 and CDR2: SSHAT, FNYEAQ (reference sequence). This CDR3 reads CASSGGTTQYF. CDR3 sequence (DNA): TGTGCTAGCAGCGGAGGGACGACCCAGTACTTC.

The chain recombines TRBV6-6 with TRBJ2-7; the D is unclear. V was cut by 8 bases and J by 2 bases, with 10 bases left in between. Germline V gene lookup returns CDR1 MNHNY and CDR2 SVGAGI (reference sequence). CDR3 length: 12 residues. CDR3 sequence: CASGPRTYEQYF. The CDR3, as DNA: TGTGCCAGCGGGCCACGCACCTACGAGCAGTACTTC.

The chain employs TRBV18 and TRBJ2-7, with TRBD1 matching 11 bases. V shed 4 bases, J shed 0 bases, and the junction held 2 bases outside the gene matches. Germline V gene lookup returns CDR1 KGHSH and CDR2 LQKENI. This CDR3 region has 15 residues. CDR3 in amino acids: CASSQGTGGSYEQYF. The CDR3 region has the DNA TGTGCCAGCTCACAAGGGACAGGGGGCTCCTACGAGCAGTACTTC.

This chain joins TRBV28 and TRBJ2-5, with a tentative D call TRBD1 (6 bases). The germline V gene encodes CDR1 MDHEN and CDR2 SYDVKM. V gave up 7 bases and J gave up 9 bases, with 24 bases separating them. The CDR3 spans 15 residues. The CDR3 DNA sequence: TGTGCCAGCACCGTACAGGGAGATAGCAATCAGCCCCAGTACTTC. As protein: CASTVQGDSNQPQYF.

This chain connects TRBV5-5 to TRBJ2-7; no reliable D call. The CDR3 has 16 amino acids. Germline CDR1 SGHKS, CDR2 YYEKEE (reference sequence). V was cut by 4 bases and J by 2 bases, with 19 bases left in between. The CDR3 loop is CASSQDRLVPTYEQYF. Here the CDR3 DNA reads TGTGCCAGCAGCCAAGATCGGCTAGTGCCGACCTACGAGCAGTACTTC.

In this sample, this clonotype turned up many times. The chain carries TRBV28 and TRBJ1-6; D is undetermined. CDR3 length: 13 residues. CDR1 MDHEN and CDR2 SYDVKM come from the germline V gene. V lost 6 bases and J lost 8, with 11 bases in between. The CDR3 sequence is CASRGVGYSPLHF. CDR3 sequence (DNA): TGTGCCAGCAGGGGAGTAGGATATTCACCCCTCCACTTT. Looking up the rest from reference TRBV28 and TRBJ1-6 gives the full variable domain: DVKVTQSSRYLVKRTGEKVFLECVQDMDHENMFWYRQDPGLGLRLIYFSYDVKMKEKGDIPEGYSVSREKKERFSLILESASTNQTSMYLCASRGVGYSPLHFGNGTRLTVT.

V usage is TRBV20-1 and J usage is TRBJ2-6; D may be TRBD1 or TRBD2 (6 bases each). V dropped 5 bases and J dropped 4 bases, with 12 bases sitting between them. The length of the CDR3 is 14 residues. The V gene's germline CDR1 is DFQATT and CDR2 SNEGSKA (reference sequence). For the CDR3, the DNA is TGCAGTGCTGGAAGGGGGGCGGGGGCCAACGTCCTGACTTTC. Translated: CSAGRGAGANVLTF.

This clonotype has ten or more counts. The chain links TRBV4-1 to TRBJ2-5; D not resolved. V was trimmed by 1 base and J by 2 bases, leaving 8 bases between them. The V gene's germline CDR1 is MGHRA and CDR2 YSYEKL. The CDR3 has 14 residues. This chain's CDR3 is CASSQGGFQETQYF. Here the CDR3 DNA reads TGCGCCAGCAGCCAAGGGGGTTTTCAAGAGACCCAGTACTTC.